This T cell receptor beta chain originates from a study of cytomegalovirus exposure and HLA in healthy donors. Across the whole study: Around 78 million unique TCR sequences came from HLA-typed donors in an early release.

Study outcomes and limitations: An analysis done earlier found most TCR beta V segments productive about 90% or about 30% of the time. Confirmation in vitro established that three CMV-associated chains were specific for CMV antigens. Researchers reported in a later analysis that a missense DCLRE1C variant was tied to TCR beta V- and J-gene trimming.

Primers for the PCR totalled 60 Vbeta and 13 Jbeta. The data were produced by immunoSEQ multiplex PCR, yet TCRdb's version contains in-frame clones alone and is incomplete. The top ten hold roughly 0.5% of the sample, which has around 140,000 clones, roughly 90% seen once. Concerning this clone: Its antigen is still unknown.

This sequence was found in a middle-aged woman in good health and CMV-seronegative. The sample consisted of PBMCs.

CDR3 protein: CASSHGTGHQPQHF. DNA of the CDR3: TGTGCCAGCAGCCACGGGACAGGGCATCAGCCCCAGCATTTT. The chain joins TRBV28 to TRBJ1-5; 9 bases agree with TRBD1. CDR1 MDHEN and CDR2 SYDVKM come from the germline V gene. V dropped 6 bases and J dropped 5; count of bases not matched to a gene: 5. CDR3 length: 14 amino acids.